Below are 32 T cell receptor beta chains sequenced from a single sample in a study of blood T cell repertoires in COVID-19. Method: immunoSEQ multiplex PCR; TCRdb's copy keeps in-frame clones and lacks some. The profile shows more than 300,000 clones, under 90% of them singletons. The sample consisted of PBMCs or T cells enriched from blood (not recorded which). Receptors originate from a woman aged 30 to 39 who had recovered from COVID-19.

The rearrangement uses TRBV6-5 and TRBJ2-7, with a weak D call TRBD1 (5 bases). The CDR3 runs 12 residues. V was shortened by 8 bases and J by 3 bases, with 11 bases between the two germline ends. From germline, CDR1 is MNHEY and CDR2 SVGAGI. The CDR3 is CASRRQFYEQYF. Here the CDR3 DNA reads TGTGCCAGCCGCCGACAGTTCTACGAGCAGTACTTC.

This chain links TRBV27 with TRBJ1-5; no firm D call. The CDR3 has 14 residues. Germline values: CDR1 MNHEY, CDR2 SMNVEV (reference sequence). Trimming shortened V by 5 bases and J by 4 bases, and 12 bases separated the two germline ends. In DNA, the CDR3 is TGTGCCAGCAGTCTCCTCGGGAGTAATCAGCCCCAGCATTTT. It encodes CASSLLGSNQPQHF.

This clone was counted a few times. CDR3 amino acids: CASSLGSGTGANVLTF. CDR3 nucleotides: TGTGCCAGCAGCTTAGGGTCGGGGACTGGGGCCAACGTCCTGACTTTC. The chain employs TRBV7-9 and TRBJ2-6, with D maybe TRBD2 (5 bases). Germline assignment: CDR1 SEHNR and CDR2 FQNEAQ (reference sequence). Trimming removed 1 base from V and 2 bases from J, with 9 bases in between. This CDR3 has 16 amino acids.

This clone has only one observation. The chain links TRBV5-1 to TRBJ1-1; D gene ambiguous. The germline CDR1 and CDR2 sequences are SGHRS and YFSETQ. The V end lost 4 bases, the J end lost 1 base, and 17 bases lay between the germline ends. This CDR3 comprises 16 residues. CDR3 protein: CASSPVREGGNTEAFF. DNA of the CDR3: TGCGCCAGCAGCCCCGTCCGGGAGGGCGGGAACACTGAAGCTTTCTTT.

Details on this clone: At one end, the junction sequence differs from germline, possibly due to a read error. V usage is TRBV7-7 and J usage is TRBJ2-1; 9 bases are shared with TRBD2. Germline CDR1 SSHAT, CDR2 FNYEAQ (reference sequence). The CDR3 length is 16 residues. CDR3 bases: TGTGCTAGCAGCTTATTTGGGCTAGCGGGGTACAATGAGCAGTTCTTC. Residues: CASSLFGLAGYNEQFF.

The rearrangement links TRBV7-9 to TRBJ1-1; D might be TRBD1 (5 bases). Germline V gene lookup returns CDR1 SEHNR and CDR2 FQNEAQ (reference sequence). The V and J ends lost 3 bases and 7 bases respectively, with 9 bases between them. The CDR3 is made up of 12 amino acids. The CDR3 protein is CASSLDNNEAFF. The DNA for the CDR3 is TGTGCCAGCAGCTTGGACAATAATGAAGCTTTCTTT.

J is TRBJ2-1 and V is TRBV11-3; 8 bases fit TRBD2. The CDR3 is 16 residues long. J gave up 3 bases and V 5 bases, and 9 bases lay outside the gene matches. Per the germline V gene, CDR1 is SGHNT and CDR2 is YENEEA. This chain's CDR3 is CASSPSGSSFYNEQFF. The CDR3 coding sequence is TGTGCCAGCAGCCCCAGCGGGAGCAGTTTCTACAATGAGCAGTTCTTC.

The chain employs TRBV7-9 and TRBJ2-5, with TRBD1 as a possible D gene (6 bases). V was cut by 5 bases and J by 0 bases, with 7 bases left in between. The CDR3 runs 13 residues. CDR1 and CDR2 from the germline V gene are SEHNR and FQNEAQ (reference sequence). The CDR3 loop reads CASSRTDQETQYF. CDR3 nucleotide sequence: TGTGCCAGCAGCCGGACAGACCAAGAGACCCAGTACTTC. The variable domain in full, completed from reference TRBV7-9 and TRBJ2-5, reads DTGVSQNPRHKITKRGQNVTFRCDPISEHNRLYWYRQTLGQGPEFLTYFQNEAQLEKSRLLSDRFSAERPKGSFSTLEIQRTEQGDSAMYLCASSRTDQETQYFGPGTRLLVL.

The chain uses TRBV18 and TRBJ2-1; weak D call: TRBD1 (6 bases). The V and J ends lost 3 bases and 3 bases respectively, with 15 bases between them. CDR1 and CDR2 from the germline V gene are KGHSH and LQKENI. This CDR3 has 16 residues. In DNA form, the CDR3 reads TGTGCCAGCTCACCCAGTTGGGACACCAACTACAATGAGCAGTTCTTC. This sequence encodes CASSPSWDTNYNEQFF.

The chain joins TRBV11-3 to TRBJ2-2, with D perhaps TRBD2 (6 bases). Germline CDR1 and CDR2: SGHNT and YENEEA. The CDR3 covers 15 residues. V shed 4 bases and J shed 0 bases, with 9 bases lying between them. In nucleotides, the CDR3 is TGTGCCAGCAGCTATGGCGGGACGAACACCGGGGAGCTGTTTTTT. Its translation is CASSYGGTNTGELFF.

The genes are TRBV5-4 and TRBJ2-7; TRBD2 matches 7 bases. The CDR3 has 14 amino acids. Germline assignment: CDR1 SGHNT and CDR2 YYREEE (reference sequence). Unmatched junction bases numbered 7, after V lost 1 base and J lost 6 bases. The CDR3 region is CASSLMGGPLEQYF. The DNA of the CDR3 is TGTGCCAGCAGCTTGATGGGAGGGCCACTCGAGCAGTACTTC. Drawing the rest from reference TRBV5-4 and TRBJ2-7, the complete variable domain is ETGVTQSPTHLIKTRGQQVTLRCSSQSGHNTVSWYQQALGQGPQFIFQYYREEENGRGNFPPRFSGLQFPNYSSELNVNALELDDSALYLCASSLMGGPLEQYFGPGTRLTVT.

This clone was seen a single time. The chain has TRBV5-1 and TRBJ2-5; D is perhaps TRBD1 (6 bases). V lost 2 bases and J 2 bases, leaving 7 bases between the germline ends. The germline V gene encodes CDR1 SGHRS and CDR2 YFSETQ. This CDR3 contains 13 residues. The CDR3 spells CASSFGQQETQYF. CDR3 sequence (DNA): TGCGCCAGCAGCTTCGGACAGCAAGAGACCCAGTACTTC.

The chain is built from TRBV11-2 and TRBJ2-3, with 9 positions matching TRBD2. The length of the CDR3 is 15 residues. Looked up from germline, CDR1 is SGHAT and CDR2 is FQNNGV. The V segment lost 5 bases and the J segment 2 bases; nucleotides outside the gene matches: 5. The CDR3 loop is CASSAGGGHTDTQYF. The CDR3 DNA sequence: TGTGCCAGCAGCGCGGGGGGGGGCCACACAGATACGCAGTATTTT.

V usage is TRBV7-9 and J usage is TRBJ2-3; 7 positions match TRBD2. Unmatched junction bases numbered 2, after V lost 1 base and J lost 4 bases. Germline CDR1 is SEHNR and CDR2 is FQNEAQ (reference sequence). There are 14 residues in the CDR3. This CDR3 is CASSLGLASDTQYF. In DNA, the CDR3 is TGTGCCAGCAGCTTAGGACTAGCATCAGATACGCAGTATTTT.

In its sample, this clone was seen many times. Other DNA sequences from this sample encode an identical CDR3 as well. The chain recombines TRBV9 with TRBJ2-7, with D hard to call. Trimming took off 0 bases at V and 3 bases at J, with 7 bases between the two ends. The CDR3 runs 13 residues. Germline V gene data show CDR1 as SGDLS and CDR2 as YYNGEE. The CDR3 DNA sequence: TGTGCCAGCAGCGTAGGTGGCCGCTACGAGCAGTACTTC. Its translation is CASSVGGRYEQYF.

This clone was seen a few times. The chain employs TRBV19 and TRBJ2-1; TRBD1 aligns across 10 bases. Germline loops: CDR1 LNHDA, CDR2 SQIVND (reference sequence). The length of the CDR3 is 15 residues. Trimming removed 2 bases from V and 6 bases from J; junction bases left unmatched: 4. CDR3 in amino acids: CASSIYRDRGNEQFF. The DNA of the CDR3 is TGTGCCAGTAGTATATATCGGGACAGGGGCAATGAGCAGTTCTTC.

The rearrangement links TRBV20-1 to TRBJ2-7, with a weak D call TRBD1 (5 bases). Germline-derived CDR1 and CDR2 are DFQATT and SNEGSKA (reference sequence). This CDR3 region has 14 residues. V lost 4 bases and J lost 0, with 13 bases in between. This CDR3 is CSATDSEPSYEQYF. CDR3 DNA sequence: TGCAGTGCTACTGACAGCGAACCCTCCTACGAGCAGTACTTC.

This chain connects TRBV10-2 to TRBJ2-2; 11 positions agree with TRBD2. The germline CDR1 and CDR2 sequences are WSHSY and SAAADI. CDR3 length equals 15 residues. V lost 6 bases to trimming and J lost 4 bases; unmatched junction nucleotides: 4. As DNA, the CDR3 is TGCGCCAGCAGACTGACTAGCGGGATCACCGGGGAGCTGTTTTTT. Its translation: CASRLTSGITGELFF.

V gene TRBV27 combines with J gene TRBJ1-1; a weak D match, TRBD1 (6 bases). V lost 5 bases and J 5 bases, leaving 18 bases between the germline ends. This CDR3 is built from 15 residues. CDR1 MNHEY and CDR2 SMNVEV come from the germline V gene (reference sequence). The CDR3 bases are TGTGCCAGCAGTCCTTCACAGGGTGCGACGACTGAAGCTTTCTTT. Protein product: CASSPSQGATTEAFF.

The V gene is TRBV19, the J gene TRBJ1-1; 9 bases fit TRBD1. Losses at the gene ends were 0 bases for V and 11 bases for J; bases not matched to a gene: 4. The germline CDR1 and CDR2 sequences are LNHDA and SQIVND (reference sequence). CDR3 length: 13 residues. The CDR3 region is CASSIEGQGSAFF. CDR3 nucleotides: TGTGCCAGTAGTATAGAGGGACAGGGTTCGGCTTTCTTT.

This rearrangement joins TRBV27 to TRBJ2-5; TRBD2 matches 7 bases. The trim removed 0 bases at V and 5 bases at J, leaving 6 bases unmatched. The CDR3 runs 15 residues. Germline V gene lookup returns CDR1 MNHEY and CDR2 SMNVEV (reference sequence). The CDR3 here is CASSLSYGRSETQYF. DNA for the CDR3: TGTGCCAGCAGTTTATCGTACGGGAGGTCGGAGACCCAGTACTTC.

The chain couples TRBV28 to TRBJ1-2; 9 positions match TRBD1. The CDR3 has 14 amino acids. Germline values: CDR1 MDHEN, CDR2 SYDVKM. V lost 4 bases and J lost 6; bases outside the gene matches: 6. Here the CDR3 DNA reads TGTGCCAGCAGTTCCTCGGACAGGGGACATGGCTACACCTTC. Amino acids: CASSSSDRGHGYTF.

This clone was seen once. V and J are TRBV27 and TRBJ2-7; 10 nucleotides agree with TRBD1. After removal of 1 base from V and 5 bases from J, the junction contained 17 bases not matched to a gene. The CDR3 runs 19 residues. CDR1 and CDR2 (germline): MNHEY, SMNVEV (reference sequence). The CDR3 protein is CASSLYMWGTGVLEHEQYF. The CDR3 DNA sequence: TGTGCCAGCAGTTTATACATGTGGGGGACAGGGGTTTTAGAACACGAGCAGTACTTC.

The chain couples TRBV29-1 to TRBJ2-1, with TRBD2 identical over 8 bases. The J segment lost 5 bases and the V segment lost 3 bases, leaving 6 bases of the junction unmatched. Germline loops: CDR1 SQVTM, CDR2 ANQGSEA. This CDR3 region has 14 residues. The CDR3 is CSVESLAADNEQFF. The DNA of the CDR3 is TGCAGCGTTGAGTCACTAGCGGCTGACAATGAGCAGTTCTTC.

The V and J genes are TRBV27 and TRBJ1-6; tentatively, D is TRBD1 (6 bases). Germline V gene data show CDR1 as MNHEY and CDR2 as SMNVEV (reference sequence). The CDR3 covers 15 residues. V lost 4 bases and J lost 2, with 9 bases in between. CDR3 loop: CASSSRTAYNSPLHF. The CDR3 nucleotides read TGTGCCAGCAGTTCTAGGACAGCCTATAATTCACCCCTCCACTTT.

This clone was seen ten or more times. This chain uses TRBV7-2 with TRBJ2-7, with D possibly matching TRBD2 (6 bases). CDR3 size: 14 residues. Germline V lookup: CDR1 SGHTA, CDR2 FQGNSA. Trimming removed 4 bases at V and 1 base at J, with 11 bases between. The CDR3 spells CASSSGRGSYEQYF. The CDR3, as DNA: TGTGCCAGCAGCTCGGGTCGGGGGTCCTACGAGCAGTACTTC.

The J gene is TRBJ2-7, the V gene TRBV5-1; 7 nucleotides line up with TRBD2. The V and J ends lost 4 bases and 3 bases, in that order; junction bases with no gene match: 10. This CDR3 comprises 15 residues. Germline CDR1 is SGHRS and CDR2 is YFSETQ. CDR3 sequence: CASSPEGGRVYEQYF. CDR3 nucleotides: TGCGCCAGCAGCCCCGAGGGAGGGAGAGTCTACGAGCAGTACTTC.

This sequence joins TRBV19 and TRBJ1-1, with D possibly matching TRBD1 (6 bases). CDR3 length: 16 amino acids. Germline V CDR1 and CDR2: LNHDA, SQIVND (reference sequence). Between the trimmed V and J ends, which lost 6 bases and 0 bases, there was a span of 17 bases. CDR3: CASSVLGQYLNTEAFF. DNA of the CDR3: TGTGCCAGTAGCGTGCTCGGACAGTACCTGAACACTGAAGCTTTCTTT. The variable domain in full, completed from reference TRBV19 and TRBJ1-1, reads DGGITQSPKYLFRKEGQNVTLSCEQNLNHDAMYWYRQDPGQGLRLIYYSQIVNDFQKGDIAEGYSVSREKKESFPLTVTSAQKNPTAFYLCASSVLGQYLNTEAFFGQGTRLTVV.

This chain uses TRBV4-1 with TRBJ2-1, with D tentatively TRBD2 (6 bases). CDR1 and CDR2 (germline): MGHRA, YSYEKL. This CDR3 has 14 residues. V shed 4 bases and J shed 7 bases, with 14 bases lying between them. The CDR3 sequence is CASSPMTRFNEQFF. For the CDR3, the DNA is TGCGCCAGCAGCCCTATGACTAGATTTAATGAGCAGTTCTTC.

The V call is TRBV5-8, the J call TRBJ1-1; D call uncertain. Trimming left V 1 base short and J 10 bases short, with 11 bases between. The CDR3 is 12 amino acids. Germline assignment: CDR1 SGHTS and CDR2 YDEGEE. The CDR3 DNA is TGTGCCAGCAGCTTGTGGGGAGCGGTAGCTTTCTTT. Encoded protein: CASSLWGAVAFF.

The chain has TRBV5-1 and TRBJ2-1; 8 bases match TRBD1. The V gene's germline CDR1 is SGHRS and CDR2 YFSETQ. With V trimmed by 6 bases and J by 8 bases, 13 bases remained unmatched. The CDR3 has 15 amino acids. CDR3 in amino acids: CASTHPRQGAYEQFF. In nucleotides, the CDR3 is TGCGCCAGCACCCATCCCAGGCAGGGGGCCTATGAGCAGTTCTTC.

This rearrangement joins TRBV6-5 to TRBJ1-3, with D possibly matching TRBD1 (6 bases). V was trimmed by 0 bases and J by 4 bases, leaving 13 bases between them. The CDR3 runs 16 residues. The germline V gene has CDR1 MNHEY and CDR2 SVGAGI. The CDR3 loop reads CASSYSKQGGGNTIYF. Here the CDR3 DNA reads TGTGCCAGCAGTTACTCAAAACAGGGTGGCGGAAACACCATATATTTT.